This T cell receptor beta chain was sequenced for a study of regulatory T cells in long-lasting Graves disease (dated by TCRdb to the early 2020s). For the wider study: Antithyroid drugs had been taken for less than 3 months by newly diagnosed Graves' disease patients. A total of around 35 samples were covered by TCR sequencing, comprising some 13 persistent and around 20 newly diagnosed Graves' disease patients. The study was conducted in China and was registered as a clinical trial. Peripheral blood TCR sequencing and RNA sequencing compared persistent Graves' disease patients with newly diagnosed Graves' disease patients.

Library preparation was by multiplex PCR. Sequenced using an Illumina HiSeq 4000. TCR beta libraries were built with iRepertoire HTBI primers and Arm-PCR amplification of CDR3 regions. Before sequencing, the PCR products underwent gel purification. In the source study's methods: A total of under 80 TRBV and approximately 13 TRBJ segments were identified across samples and were used for gene usage analysis of CDR3 amino acid clonotypes. COPE and FqMerger were used to merge the filtered high-quality paired reads into contigs. BLAST was used to align contigs to IMGT TRBV, TRBD and TRBJ reference genes, with CDR3 defined following IMGT. Any clonotype with a frequency above 0.1% was classified as a highly expanded clone. Shannon entropy served as the measure of repertoire diversity, while the Gini coefficient captured V-J evenness. Public clonotypes were defined as clonotypes shared by more than one individual. TCRdb reran the public reads through fastp at Q25 and MiXCR, keeping productive beta chains. Identical CDR3 proteins give one entry, which carries the most common genes and DNA. The authors' filters were not applied to this entry. Counted in this sample were about 500,000 distinct CDR3 sequences; 16% of them appeared once. Jointly, the top ten make up 10% to 15% of the sample.

There are many counts of this clonotype. Its antigen target is currently unknown. There are no base qualities to consult, and no much larger clone falls within one base. V is cut by 4 bases and J by 3 bases, and the space between the germline ends is 13 bases. Including the terminal cysteine and phenylalanine, the CDR3 comprises 15 residues. Only the CDR3 portion is preserved as DNA: 45 bases, with reading frame beginning at the first base. In the paper's terms, the time point label means: newly diagnosed GD, antithyroid drugs for less than 3 months. For both TCR sequencing and RNA sequencing, RNA was extracted from PBMCs using TRIzol. The diagnosis of Graves' disease was made according to American Thyroid Association guidelines. Recruitment of patients was carried out at an endocrinology department in Xi'an, China. Each patient gave roughly 8.4 milliliters of peripheral blood, collected in an EDTA anticoagulant tube. Ficoll Paque Plus density gradient separation was used to isolate PBMCs, and no further T cell sorting was done. An Agilent 2100 Bioanalyzer and agarose gel were used to assess RNA quality, and a NanoDrop 2000 was used to measure RNA concentration.

The full study reports these points: Preferential use of TRBV28, TRBJ1-2 and TRBJ2-5 was observed in persistent disease, whereas TRBV20-1 and TRBJ2-1 were favored in newly diagnosed disease. Sequencing and analysis were restricted to the TCR beta chain. Patients with persistent disease shared more public clonotypes (about 2,500) than newly diagnosed patients did (nearly 1,000). The authors acknowledged the small sample size as a limitation that may reduce accuracy. The study examined only peripheral blood because the primary lesion, thyroid tissue, could not be accessed. Compared with newly diagnosed patients, patients with persistent Graves' disease had lower TCR Shannon entropy and fewer highly expanded clones, which suggests clonal expansion.

These sequences were also reported in another study, on T cells in Graves' hyperthyroidism and ophthalmopathy. The second study also describes: Stable Graves' hyperthyroidism was defined as the absence of progression to ophthalmopathy over 18 months of follow-up. Hyperthyroidism patients were newly diagnosed, had a disease duration of under 2 months, and were aged 18 to 65 years. Any patient with an uncontrolled infection, another autoimmune disease, pregnancy or lactation was excluded. Diagnoses were based on clinical symptoms, serum thyroxine and TRAb, thyroid ultrasound and orbital computed tomography. For the first round of RT-PCR on the TCR CDR3, the HTBI primer set was used together with the Qiagen OneStep RT-PCR kit. Most expanded thyroid clonotypes (frequency above 0.001) were also found in blood, which suggests that blood repertoires may mirror thyroid immune responses. A 13 V-J signature model separated ophthalmopathy from stable hyperthyroidism, with approximately 87% sensitivity and roughly 81% specificity in cross-validation and 80%/75% in testing. In validation, the model predicted progression to ophthalmopathy with 65% to 71% sensitivity and about 73% specificity, a median of 6.5 months before onset. To identify distinguishing TCR V-J signatures, a discovery cohort of 90 to 100 patients was used, comprising 40 to 45 with Graves' ophthalmopathy and under 60 with stable Graves' hyperthyroidism. An independent validation cohort of 18 to 20 hyperthyroidism patients and 17 patients who later progressed to ophthalmopathy tested prospective prediction of ophthalmopathy. The 90 or so discovery patients were randomly split 7:3 into training and test sets. Thyroid tissue and blood T-cell repertoires from several Graves' hyperthyroidism patients were also compared in the study. After sampling, hyperthyroidism patients received methimazole starting at 30 mg daily, and ophthalmopathy patients received high-dose intravenous methylprednisolone. Libraries were constructed in a second round of multiplex PCR, after which size selection and purification were carried out. Paired-end sequencing of the libraries was performed with 100 bp reads on an Illumina HiSeq2000. SOAPnuke was used to process the raw data, throwing out any read that contained adapters or uncalled bases, had a mean Phred below 15, or lacked an exact constant-primer or identifier match. High-quality paired reads were merged with COPE v1.2.5, and unique nucleotide sequences were defined as clonotypes. MiTCR v1.1 was used to align clonotypes to the IMGT TRBV, TRBD and TRBJ reference segments. Only V-J combinations with frequency above 0.0001, covering 99% to 99.2% of repertoires, were analysed. A TCS score was defined as the ratio between F50 (clonal expansion) and ExV (chaos), using BLOSUM62-based TCRdist between CDR3 peptides within each V-J. Welch's t-statistics and random forest reduced around 550 V-J features to roughly 13, which were used in a naive Bayes classifier (R e1071). Sample size was not statistically predetermined, and blinding of investigators to group allocation was not performed. According to the paper, TCR Vbeta CDR3 sequencing was carried out on 135 peripheral blood samples, which came from approximately 41 ophthalmopathy, under 85 hyperthyroidism and roughly 17 progressor patients.

The sequence was obtained from a man in his forties or fifties with Graves disease. Donor details come from another sample of the same person, matched by shared clones. Recombination joined TRBV12-3 or TRBV12-4 with TRBJ2-1; the D segment might be TRBD1 or TRBD2, since each matches 5 bases. Sequenced here: peripheral blood mononuclear cells (PBMCs), sampled at new diagnosis, from a patient treated with antithyroid drugs. The DNA reads TGTGCCAGCAGTTCCACGGGACGGATCTACAATGAGCAGTTCTTC. This gives the protein CASSSTGRIYNEQFF.